This T cell receptor beta chain was captured by sequencing in a study of cytomegalovirus exposure and HLA in healthy donors. General study results and limits: Exclusion as indistinguishable affected some V segments, including TRBV6-2 and TRBV6-3. A link between a missense DCLRE1C variant and TCR beta V- and J-gene trimming emerged from a later analysis.

60 Vbeta and 13 Jbeta primers were used in PCR. Original handling: There were about 80 million unique TCR beta chains by a later count, and some 11 million of them were shared. TCRdb's table, derived via immunoSEQ multiplex PCR, lists solely in-frame clones and lacks some. V and J calls and clone size come straight from that table; D and trimming were deduced from the DNA. The sample shows fewer than 250,000 clones, 70% to 90% of them seen only once. The V end was cut by 5 bases, the J end by 0 bases, with 11 bases between. This CDR3 is built from 14 residues. Germline V gene data show CDR1 as SQVTM and CDR2 as ANQGSEA. Worth noting for this clone: Its antigen is unknown.

J is TRBJ1-5 and V is TRBV29-1, with D possibly TRBD1 on 6 matching bases. This TCR came from a woman aged 18-29 years in good health and CMV-seronegative. Sequences were obtained from PBMCs. CDR3 DNA sequence: TGCAGCGTTTCGCAGGGGTATAGCAATCAGCCCCAGCATTTT. Amino acid sequence: CSVSQGYSNQPQHF. Based on the CDR3 plus reference TRBV29-1 and TRBJ1-5, the full variable domain is SAVISQKPSRDICQRGTSLTIQCQVDSQVTMMFWYRQQPGQSLTLIATANQGSEATYESGFVIDKFPISRPNLTFSTLTVSNMSPEDSSIYLCSVSQGYSNQPQHFGDGTRLSIL.